This T cell receptor beta chain stems from a study of vaccination and CD4 T cells after COVID-19. Study at large: With several mild cases and one severe, convalescent patients were SARS-CoV-2 positive by nasal swab PCR. The interval from dose two to post-vaccine sampling had a median of approximately 70 days, and it ranged from 14 to 241. Overlapping spike peptides from SARS-CoV-2, HCoV-NL63, HCoV-OC43 and HCoV-229E served to stimulate the cells.

On this clonotype: The target antigen is unknown.

Sample treatment: approximately nine-day PBMC culture with coronavirus spike peptide pools or control peptides (ViraFEST assay). Trimming removed 1 base from V and 7 bases from J, with 18 bases in between. Germline assignment: CDR1 SGHRS and CDR2 YFSETQ. The CDR3 consists of 15 residues. The Oncomine TCR Beta short-read assay was applied to DNA of cultured CD4+ T cells. Via MiXCR, TCRdb re-called the PCR reads, giving one row per CDR3 protein. This sample has 22,000 or so distinct CDR3 sequences; around half occur once, and the top ten carry nearly 6%. Sample: CD4+ T cells from blood, cultured in vitro. The clonotype originates from a human donor who had recovered from COVID-19. This chain joins TRBV5-1 and TRBJ2-7; the D gene could be TRBD1 or TRBD2 (5 bases each). The CDR3 reads CASSLSSYGAREQYF. The CDR3 DNA follows: TGCGCCAGCAGCTTGTCCTCTTACGGGGCACGGGAGCAGTACTTC.